These 21 T cell receptor beta chains originate from one sample sequenced in a study of blood T cell repertoires in COVID-19. The method was immunoSEQ multiplex PCR; TCRdb's version includes in-frame clones alone and lacks a portion of them. In the table there are about 100,000 clones, about four fifths of which are singletons. The sequenced material came from peripheral blood. These receptors were collected from a human donor in a cohort sampled during active COVID-19.

The CDR3 sequence: CASSPQGAVNEQFF. CDR3 coding DNA: TGTGCCAGCAGCCCACAGGGGGCGGTCAATGAGCAGTTCTTC. The chain is built from TRBV7-2 and TRBJ2-1, with 9 bases lining up with TRBD1. Germline values: CDR1 SGHTA, CDR2 FQGNSA. The CDR3 loop spans 14 amino acids. Losses at the gene ends were 5 bases for V and 6 bases for J; bases not matched to a gene: 5.

The J gene is TRBJ1-6, the V gene TRBV19, with D possibly matching TRBD1 (5 bases). CDR1 and CDR2 from the germline V gene are LNHDA and SQIVND (reference sequence). V was clipped by 3 bases and J by 7 bases, with 13 bases between them. The CDR3 has 15 residues. The CDR3 DNA follows: TGTGCCAGTAGTATTAGTTCAGGGATAAATTCACCCCTCCACTTT. Its translation: CASSISSGINSPLHF.

The V and J genes are TRBV4-3 and TRBJ2-5; maybe TRBD2 (6 bases). The ends were cut back, 3 bases at V and 3 bases at J, with 8 bases in the middle. CDR3 length equals 13 residues. Germline-derived CDR1 and CDR2 are LGHNA and YSLEER. The CDR3 region is CASSQGRKETQYF. CDR3 sequence (DNA): TGCGCCAGCAGCCAGGGGAGGAAAGAGACCCAGTACTTC.

This clone has just one count. The V and J genes are TRBV5-1 and TRBJ1-3; D perhaps matches TRBD1 (6 bases). The CDR3 is made up of 15 amino acids. Germline CDR1 SGHRS, CDR2 YFSETQ. V was shortened by 4 bases and J by 0 bases, with 11 bases between the two germline ends. CDR3 DNA: TGCGCCAGCAGCAGAGGACAGAGCTCTGGAAACACCATATATTTT. Its translation: CASSRGQSSGNTIYF.

This clone was seen more than once but under ten times. V and J are TRBV6-5 and TRBJ1-5; TRBD1 matches 10 bases. The CDR3 sequence is 15 residues long. Looked up from germline, CDR1 is MNHEY and CDR2 is SVGAGI. With 6 bases clipped from V and 3 bases from J, the junction kept 5 bases outside the gene matches. CDR3 in DNA: TGTGCCAGCAGCCGGGACAGGGGTCCCAATCAGCCCCAGCATTTT. It encodes CASSRDRGPNQPQHF.

This clone was recorded a few times. V gene TRBV6-5 combines with J gene TRBJ1-2; D remains ambiguous. The CDR3 sequence is 14 residues long. Germline lookup yields CDR1 MNHEY and CDR2 SVGAGI. V gave up 2 bases and J gave up 4 bases, with 11 bases separating them. DNA of the CDR3: TGTGCCAGCAGTTACGGAGTCCAAGGCTATGGCTACACCTTC. This translates into CASSYGVQGYGYTF.

In regard to this clone: The same CDR3 is also encoded by other DNA sequences in this sample. This chain links TRBV19 with TRBJ2-1; 8 bases map to TRBD2. The CDR3 extends over 14 amino acids. V dropped 4 bases and J dropped 12; count of bases not matched to a gene: 11. Germline V CDR1 and CDR2: LNHDA, SQIVND (reference sequence). CDR3 sequence (DNA): TGTGCCAGTAGTAAGACGGGGGGGTACTCAGTGCAGTTCTTC. Its protein is CASSKTGGYSVQFF.

The chain links TRBV15 to TRBJ2-2; 7 bases align to TRBD2. CDR1 is LNHNV and CDR2 is YYDKDF in the germline V gene (reference sequence). With V trimmed by 0 bases and J by 4 bases, 5 bases remained unmatched. This CDR3 contains 16 residues. As DNA, the CDR3 is TGTGCCACCAGCAGAGAAAGCGGGGCCGTCACCGGGGAGCTGTTTTTT. Its protein product is CATSRESGAVTGELFF.

The chain has TRBV6-2 or TRBV6-3 and TRBJ2-7, with TRBD1 as a possible D gene (6 bases). Trimming took off 6 bases at V and 2 bases at J, with 17 bases between the two ends. The CDR3 consists of 15 residues. Germline V lookup: CDR1 MNHEY, CDR2 SVGEGT. CDR3 protein: CASSTGTLNPYEQYF. CDR3 nucleotides: TGTGCCAGCAGCACCGGGACACTAAACCCCTACGAGCAGTACTTC.

The chain's CDR3 is CASSPGTWDATGELFF. Here the CDR3 DNA reads TGTGCCAGCAGCCCCGGGACTTGGGATGCCACCGGGGAGCTGTTTTTT. The chain has TRBV6-2 or TRBV6-3 and TRBJ2-2; a weak D match, TRBD2 (6 bases). Per germline, CDR1 MNHEY and CDR2 SVGEGT. The V end was cut by 6 bases, the J end by 4 bases, with 18 bases between. The CDR3 has 16 amino acids.

CDR3 nucleotides: TGTGCCAGCTCACAAGACGGGTATAATTCACCCCTCCACTTT. Translation gives CASSQDGYNSPLHF. The chain joins TRBV18 to TRBJ1-6; D call uncertain. Deletions cut 4 bases from V and 4 bases from J, with 8 bases between. CDR3 size: 14 residues. Germline CDR1 reads KGHSH; CDR2 reads LQKENI. Complete variable domain (other parts from reference TRBV18 and TRBJ1-6): NAGVMQNPRHLVRRRGQEARLRCSPMKGHSHVYWYRQLPEEGLKFMVYLQKENIIDESGMPKERFSAEFPKEGPSILRIQQVVRGDSAAYFCASSQDGYNSPLHFGNGTRLTVT.

V gene TRBV5-5 combines with J gene TRBJ1-1; TRBD1 matches at 7 bases. This CDR3 contains 14 residues. J was trimmed by 5 bases and V by 5 bases; bases with no gene match: 9. Germline V gene data show CDR1 as SGHKS and CDR2 as YYEKEE (reference sequence). The CDR3 bases are TGTGCCAGCAGTCCACAGGGGACGAGGACTGAAGCTTTCTTT. Translating it yields CASSPQGTRTEAFF.

V gene TRBV4-3 combines with J gene TRBJ2-3; 8 bases align to TRBD2. Germline CDR1 is LGHNA and CDR2 is YSLEER. J lost 4 bases, V lost 0 bases, and 6 bases had no gene match. The CDR3 totals 16 residues. CDR3 in DNA: TGCGCCAGCAGCCAAGATCCAGCGGGGGTCGCAGATACGCAGTATTTT. It translates to CASSQDPAGVADTQYF.

The V call is TRBV6-5, the J call TRBJ2-1; D is possibly TRBD1 (6 bases). CDR1 MNHEY and CDR2 SVGAGI come from the germline V gene. The CDR3 covers 16 residues. Trimming pared 2 bases from V and 5 bases from J, leaving 16 bases between. The CDR3 is CASSYGSGRGNNEQFF. The CDR3 region has the DNA TGTGCCAGCAGTTACGGGTCAGGAAGGGGGAACAATGAGCAGTTCTTC.

The chain recombines TRBV18 with TRBJ2-6; 11 bases fit TRBD2. The CDR3 extends over 15 amino acids. Germline CDR1 is KGHSH and CDR2 is LQKENI. J lost 1 base, V lost 8 bases, and 1 base had no gene match. CDR3 in DNA: TGTGCCAGCCCTAGCGGGGGGTCTGGGGCCAACGTCCTGACTTTC. Protein sequence: CASPSGGSGANVLTF.

The gene calls are TRBV6-2 or TRBV6-3 and TRBJ1-6; 8 bases match TRBD1. After removal of 0 bases from V and 0 bases from J, the junction contained 4 bases not matched to a gene. CDR1 and CDR2 from the germline V gene are MNHEY and SVGEGT. The CDR3 covers 18 residues. This CDR3 is CASSYSDRGSSYNSPLHF. In DNA form, the CDR3 reads TGTGCCAGCAGTTACTCTGACAGGGGATCCTCCTATAATTCACCCCTCCACTTT.

The chain combines TRBV28 with TRBJ2-7; TRBD1 is a possible D gene (6 bases). With 3 bases removed from V and 3 bases from J, the gap between germline ends came to 9 bases. Germline V gene lookup returns CDR1 MDHEN and CDR2 SYDVKM. CDR3 size: 13 residues. The CDR3 DNA sequence: TGTGCCAGCAGTTTCTCAGGGGTCTACGAGCAGTACTTC. Amino acids: CASSFSGVYEQYF.

The rearrangement links TRBV6-5 to TRBJ1-6; perhaps TRBD1 as D (6 bases). V shed 0 bases and J shed 6 bases, with 9 bases lying between them. The CDR3 contains 15 residues. Germline lookup yields CDR1 MNHEY and CDR2 SVGAGI. The CDR3 DNA is TGTGCCAGCAGTTACTCAGGACAGTTTAATTCACCCCTCCACTTT. It translates to CASSYSGQFNSPLHF.

The rearrangement joins TRBV5-1 to TRBJ2-1, with TRBD2 matching 10 bases. The CDR3 runs to 16 residues. Germline loops: CDR1 SGHRS, CDR2 YFSETQ. With V trimmed by 4 bases and J by 3 bases, 7 bases remained unmatched. The CDR3 here is CASSLGGTSDYNEQFF. The CDR3 DNA sequence: TGCGCCAGCAGCCTGGGCGGGACTAGCGACTACAATGAGCAGTTCTTC.

The chain carries TRBV4-3 and TRBJ2-2; 13 bases fit TRBD2. The junction had 12 bases not matched to a gene; V was cut back by 3 bases and J by 5 bases. The CDR3 has 19 residues. Germline CDR1 reads LGHNA; CDR2 reads YSLEER. CDR3 loop: CASSQRVLAGGQTTGELFF. CDR3 bases: TGCGCCAGCAGCCAGAGGGTACTAGCGGGGGGGCAAACTACCGGGGAGCTGTTTTTT.

The J gene is TRBJ2-3, the V gene TRBV19, with 11 bases that match TRBD2. This CDR3 contains 17 residues. In germline, CDR1 is LNHDA, CDR2 SQIVND (reference sequence). With V trimmed by 5 bases and J by 2 bases, 9 bases remained unmatched. CDR3 sequence: CASSPRLAGGTTDTQYF. CDR3 DNA: TGTGCCAGTAGTCCCCGGCTAGCGGGGGGTACCACAGATACGCAGTATTTT.